A single sample gave rise to the 13 T cell receptor beta chains below, sequenced in a study of blood T cell repertoires in COVID-19. Libraries were prepared by immunoSEQ multiplex PCR; TCRdb keeps only in-frame clonotypes and omits some of them. The sample contains about 150,000 clones, approximately 88% of which appear only once. The sequencing input was PBMCs or T cells enriched from blood (not recorded which). The receptor source for this set is a man between 65 and 80 years old who had been exposed to COVID-19.

J is TRBJ1-1 and V is TRBV27; possible D gene TRBD1, 5 bases. The length of the CDR3 is 16 residues. The V gene lost 4 bases and the J gene lost 5 bases, with 20 bases spanning the gap. Germline CDR1 and CDR2: MNHEY and SMNVEV (reference sequence). CDR3 loop: CASSSAGGARGTEAFF. CDR3 DNA sequence: TGTGCCAGCAGTTCAGCGGGAGGGGCGCGGGGAACTGAAGCTTTCTTT.

This clone occurred a few times. The rearrangement joins TRBV29-1 to TRBJ1-2, with D maybe TRBD1 (5 bases). With 5 bases removed from V and 5 bases from J, the gap between germline ends came to 33 bases. The CDR3 is 19 amino acids. Per the germline V gene, CDR1 is SQVTM and CDR2 is ANQGSEA. The CDR3: CSVPTPDSSRQVPSYGYTF. CDR3 sequence (DNA): TGCAGCGTTCCCACCCCCGACAGTTCACGCCAGGTCCCGTCGTATGGCTACACCTTC.

The rearrangement joins TRBV19 to TRBJ2-3, with 7 bases fitting TRBD1. CDR1 is LNHDA and CDR2 is SQIVND in the germline V gene (reference sequence). Losses at the gene ends were 3 bases for V and 3 bases for J; bases not matched to a gene: 6. The CDR3 consists of 15 residues. The CDR3 bases are TGTGCCAGTAGTATTAAGGGGGCGAGGACAGATACGCAGTATTTT. It translates to CASSIKGARTDTQYF.

J is TRBJ1-2 and V is TRBV6-2 or TRBV6-3, with 7 bases lining up with TRBD1. There are 14 residues in the CDR3. V dropped 5 bases and J dropped 4; count of bases not matched to a gene: 7. Germline loops: CDR1 MNHEY, CDR2 SVGEGT. CDR3 sequence: CASSPQGDGYGYTF. The CDR3 DNA is TGTGCCAGCAGTCCGCAGGGGGACGGCTATGGCTACACCTTC.

J is TRBJ1-1 and V is TRBV5-1; TRBD1 matches at 9 bases. V was clipped by 8 bases and J by 1 base; unmatched bases: 3. Germline V gene lookup returns CDR1 SGHRS and CDR2 YFSETQ. This CDR3 has 13 amino acids. The CDR3 sequence is CASGDRENTEAFF. For the CDR3, the DNA is TGCGCCAGTGGGGACAGGGAGAACACTGAAGCTTTCTTT. The full variable domain, rest sourced from reference TRBV5-1 and TRBJ1-1, is KAGVTQTPRYLIKTRGQQVTLSCSPISGHRSVSWYQQTPGQGLQFLFEYFSETQRNKGNFPGRFSGRQFSNSRSEMNVSTLELGDSALYLCASGDRENTEAFFGQGTRLTVV.

The CDR3 DNA follows: TGTGCCAGTAGTATCCCTCCTAGCGGGACTAGCACAGATACGCAGTATTTT. Protein: CASSIPPSGTSTDTQYF. V usage is TRBV19 and J usage is TRBJ2-3; 9 bases fit TRBD2. Germline V gene sequence: CDR1 LNHDA, CDR2 SQIVND (reference sequence). The CDR3 covers 17 residues. V gave up 3 bases and J gave up 0 bases; unmatched junction bases: 7.

The chain couples TRBV3-1 (or the pseudogene TRBV3-2) to TRBJ1-1; D perhaps matches TRBD1 (6 bases). CDR3 length: 12 amino acids. CDR1 and CDR2 (germline): LGHDT, YNNKEL (reference sequence). V was shortened by 3 bases and J by 12 bases, with 14 bases between the two germline ends. The CDR3 region is CASSQAGEKTFF. The CDR3 coding sequence is TGTGCCAGCAGCCAGGCAGGGGAGAAAACTTTCTTT.

The CDR3 sequence is CASSPRTGDSNQPQHF. The CDR3 nucleotides read TGTGCCAGTAGTCCCCGGACAGGGGATAGCAATCAGCCCCAGCATTTT. The chain carries TRBV19 and TRBJ1-5, with 9 bases identical to TRBD1. The CDR3 is made up of 16 amino acids. The germline gives CDR1 LNHDA, CDR2 SQIVND (reference sequence). Losses at the gene ends were 5 bases for V and 0 bases for J; bases not matched to a gene: 5.

The chain uses TRBV7-8 and TRBJ2-3, with D perhaps matching TRBD2 (5 bases). Germline CDR1 reads SGHVS; CDR2 reads FQNEAQ. This CDR3 is 14 amino acids long. The V end was cut by 1 base, the J end by 7 bases, with 12 bases between. The CDR3 protein is CASSLVGGPNTQYF. CDR3 bases: TGTGCCAGCAGCTTAGTAGGAGGTCCTAATACGCAGTATTTT.

This chain joins TRBV28 and TRBJ1-3; perhaps TRBD1 as D (5 bases). Trimming took 5 bases from V and 2 from J, leaving 10 bases between them. Germline assignment: CDR1 MDHEN and CDR2 SYDVKM. This CDR3 is built from 14 residues. The CDR3 here is CASSLRQTGNTIYF. CDR3 sequence (DNA): TGTGCCAGCAGTCTAAGACAGACTGGAAACACCATATATTTT.

J is TRBJ1-1 and V is TRBV5-3; D gene unclear. TRBV5-3 is an open reading frame, and its role is uncertain. CDR3 size: 10 residues. V shed 0 bases and J shed 11 bases, with 5 bases lying between them. The CDR3, as DNA: TGTGCCAGAAGCTTGGCAGGCGCTTTCTTT. It specifies CARSLAGAFF.

This clone was observed a few times. The chain uses TRBV19 and TRBJ1-1; D is ambiguous. The V gene lost 9 bases and the J gene lost 1 base, with 21 bases spanning the gap. Per germline, CDR1 LNHDA and CDR2 SQIVND (reference sequence). This CDR3 comprises 16 residues. The CDR3 DNA follows: TGTGCCAGCCGCTTGCCCCACGACACAAAGAACACTGAAGCTTTCTTT. It yields the protein CASRLPHDTKNTEAFF.

The chain links TRBV5-1 to TRBJ1-1; 8 bases are a match to TRBD1. From germline, CDR1 is SGHRS and CDR2 YFSETQ. The CDR3 runs to 15 residues. V gave up 2 bases and J gave up 4 bases; unmatched junction bases: 7. The CDR3 DNA sequence: TGCGCCAGCAGCTTCTTTGGACAGGGAAGCACTGAAGCTTTCTTT. This translates into CASSFFGQGSTEAFF. Supplemented by reference TRBV5-1 and TRBJ1-1, the full variable domain reads KAGVTQTPRYLIKTRGQQVTLSCSPISGHRSVSWYQQTPGQGLQFLFEYFSETQRNKGNFPGRFSGRQFSNSRSEMNVSTLELGDSALYLCASSFFGQGSTEAFFGQGTRLTVV.